A selection of T cell receptor beta chains follows, all from one sample in a study of cytomegalovirus exposure and HLA in healthy donors. Repertoires were generated with immunoSEQ multiplex PCR, while TCRdb's copy carries only in-frame clones and drops some. The profile shows hundreds of thousands of clones, approximately 83% of them singletons. Sequenced material: PBMCs. The receptors were sampled from a young woman in good health and CMV-seropositive. CDR3s include the opening cysteine and the closing phenylalanine or tryptophan.

cdr3_aa: CAWSALRGAPDEQYF
v_call: TRBV30
j_call: TRBJ2-7

cdr3_aa: CASSLGGGSETQYF
v_call: TRBV11-3
j_call: TRBJ2-5

cdr3_aa: CASSLGASGNEQFF
v_call: TRBV28
j_call: TRBJ2-1

cdr3_aa: CASSPGQGKVEAFF
v_call: TRBV18
j_call: TRBJ1-1

cdr3_aa: CASIGQGNNYGYTF
v_call: TRBV4-1
j_call: TRBJ1-2

cdr3_aa: CASSPPGTGGTEAFF
v_call: TRBV7-9
j_call: TRBJ1-1

cdr3_aa: CATGQDDYNEQFF
v_call: TRBV6-5
j_call: TRBJ2-1

cdr3_aa: CASSLIAGAFTGELFF
v_call: TRBV27
j_call: TRBJ2-2

cdr3_aa: CASSLQGNGYTF
v_call: TRBV2
j_call: TRBJ1-2

cdr3_aa: CASSPSGRFPGELFF
v_call: TRBV4-2
j_call: TRBJ2-2

cdr3_aa: CASSLRLAGGNEQFF
v_call: TRBV5-8
j_call: TRBJ2-1

cdr3_aa: CSVEMGLAGGLNEQFF
v_call: TRBV29-1
j_call: TRBJ2-1

cdr3_aa: CASSPIGSNTEAFF
v_call: TRBV25-1
j_call: TRBJ1-1

cdr3_aa: CASSLDRGRQPF
v_call: TRBV11-2
j_call: TRBJ1-1

cdr3_aa: CASSLVAGSAYEQYF
v_call: TRBV5-5
j_call: TRBJ2-7

cdr3_aa: CASSEQGSYEQYF
v_call: TRBV6-1
j_call: TRBJ2-7

cdr3_aa: CASSEGQGFDTQYF
v_call: TRBV27
j_call: TRBJ2-3

cdr3_aa: CASTRTSGRGDTQYF
v_call: TRBV2
j_call: TRBJ2-3

cdr3_aa: CASSLTGDPTYEQYF
v_call: TRBV5-1
j_call: TRBJ2-7

cdr3_aa: CAWSILLNEKLFF
v_call: TRBV30
j_call: TRBJ1-4

cdr3_aa: CASSSRASGRSGELFF
v_call: TRBV5-1
j_call: TRBJ2-2

cdr3_aa: CAISVSGGNQPQHF
v_call: TRBV10-3
j_call: TRBJ1-5

cdr3_aa: CASSPGQGSSYEQYF
v_call: TRBV27
j_call: TRBJ2-7

cdr3_aa: CASSLWASGRNEQFF
v_call: TRBV5-1
j_call: TRBJ2-1

cdr3_aa: CASSASGTGFFSTNEKLFF
v_call: TRBV28
j_call: TRBJ1-4

cdr3_aa: CASSQDGHVYEQYF
v_call: TRBV14
j_call: TRBJ2-7

cdr3_aa: CASSPDIEYGYTF
v_call: TRBV11-2
j_call: TRBJ1-2

cdr3_aa: CASRYDSSGTEAFF
v_call: TRBV6-4
j_call: TRBJ1-1

cdr3_aa: CASKLSQGSNQPQHF
v_call: TRBV27
j_call: TRBJ1-5

cdr3_aa: CASSTGTLGTDTQYF
v_call: TRBV11-2
j_call: TRBJ2-3

cdr3_aa: CASSVVAYSYEQYF
v_call: TRBV27
j_call: TRBJ2-7

cdr3_aa: CASSRQGRTTYEQYF
v_call: TRBV6-1
j_call: TRBJ2-7

cdr3_aa: CASSYTGNTEAFF
v_call: TRBV10-2
j_call: TRBJ1-1

cdr3_aa: CASSLGYDKLEQFF
v_call: TRBV5-1
j_call: TRBJ2-1

cdr3_aa: CATSPGGIYEQYF
v_call: TRBV19
j_call: TRBJ2-7

cdr3_aa: CASSRAGPQGGSYGYTF
v_call: TRBV5-1
j_call: TRBJ1-2

cdr3_aa: CASSQRDLPYNEQFF
v_call: TRBV4-2
j_call: TRBJ2-1

cdr3_aa: CASSLVGGQGLNEQYF
v_call: TRBV5-6
j_call: TRBJ2-7

cdr3_aa: CASSFQRSTDTQYF
v_call: TRBV27
j_call: TRBJ2-3

cdr3_aa: CASSETGPYQPQHF
v_call: TRBV2
j_call: TRBJ1-5

cdr3_aa: CASSLGGGGTEAFF
v_call: TRBV11-3
j_call: TRBJ1-1

cdr3_aa: CASSDSHAGGADTQYF
v_call: TRBV6-4
j_call: TRBJ2-3